The clone carrying this T cell receptor (beta chain) was picked up many times. The antigen is unknown. They built TCR cDNA with 5'RACE template switching, a step that put in a universal primer site and UMIs. TCRdb reprocessed the 5' RACE reads with MiXCR, giving one entry per CDR3 protein. The sample lists hundreds of thousands of distinct CDR3 sequences; approximately 13% were seen once. These data originate in a study of T cells after yellow fever vaccination. Study information: Libraries from low-cell-number fractions were prepared with the SMART-Seq v4 Ultra Low Input RNA kit.

Study-level points and caveats: A large majority of primary-vaccination clones showed up again after the booster (approximately 95% CD4, around 90% CD8). A weaker secondary response peaked on day 5, the primary on day 15.

The germline V gene has CDR1 SGHVS and CDR2 FNYEAQ. Trimming left V 6 bases short and J 2 bases short, with 14 bases between. The CDR3 has 15 amino acids. The sample consisted of PBMCs, taken on the day of the yellow fever booster vaccination. This TCR derives from a man under 40 who received the YFV17D yellow fever vaccine. The chain couples TRBV7-6 to TRBJ2-1, with D possibly being TRBD2 (5 bases). In DNA, the CDR3 is TGTGCCAGCAGTTCGGACGGGAACGCCTACAATGAGCAGTTCTTC. Translating it yields CASSSDGNAYNEQFF.